The entry that follows covers one T cell receptor beta chain sequence. Its antigen is currently unknown. This sample was included in a study of beta chain features in type 1 diabetes. Notes on the study in general: TCRB CDR3s were moderately but significantly shorter in Type 1 diabetes patients in all four CD4+ subsets.

Since all of the isolated RNA was reverse transcribed, expressed TCRB transcripts were what got sequenced. The protocol was immunoSEQ multiplex PCR, while the TCRdb copy is restricted to in-frame clones and leaves out a portion. The sample has 400,000 or so clones, 9.5% to 10% seen once. CDR3 length equals 16 residues. Trimming cost V 4 bases and J 4 bases, with 20 bases left between them. Per germline, CDR1 LGHNA and CDR2 YSLEER. The V and J genes are TRBV4-3 and TRBJ2-7; tentative D call: TRBD1 (5 bases). The TCR was taken from a man between 25 and 39 years old with type 1 diabetes. Sequencing input: central memory CD4+ T cells from blood. This CDR3 is CASSPRDRVHRYEQYF. The CDR3, as DNA: TGCGCCAGCAGCCCGAGAGACAGAGTCCACCGATACGAGCAGTACTTC.